A selection of T cell receptor beta chains follows, all from one sample in a study of T cell responses to AZD1222 COVID-19 vaccine. Libraries were prepared by immunoSEQ multiplex PCR; TCRdb keeps only in-frame clonotypes and omits some of them. The sample shows around 160,000 clones, under 95% of them seen only once. The sample consisted of peripheral blood, taken 28 days after the second AZD1222 dose. These receptors all come from an adult who received the AZD1222 COVID-19 vaccine. Each CDR3 is given with its conserved first and last residue. The order of the fields is D gene, V gene, J gene, clone size, CDR3 DNA, CDR3 protein. A D gene is named only where the DNA matches it firmly. A row's size may be missing; if present it is once, few, many or a size class.

-,TRBV6-5,TRBJ2-7,-,TGTGCCAGCAGTTACGCAGGGCCGCCCTACGAGCAGTACTTC,CASSYAGPPYEQYF
-,TRBV12-3/TRBV12-4,TRBJ1-5,-,TGTGCCAGCAGTTTAGTGGTCCAGCCCCAGCATTTT,CASSLVVQPQHF
-,TRBV5-1,TRBJ1-2,-,TGCGCCAGCAGCCCGGGGACTTTCTATGGCTACACCTTC,CASSPGTFYGYTF
-,TRBV6-5,TRBJ2-1,-,TGTGCCAGCAGCATACCGGGAGTCTACAATGAGCAGTTCTTC,CASSIPGVYNEQFF
-,TRBV7-9,TRBJ1-4,-,TGTGCCAGCAGCTTAGAATCCAGTAGGGGTGAAAAACTGTTTTTT,CASSLESSRGEKLFF
TRBD2,TRBV4-1,TRBJ2-5,-,TGCGCCAGCAGCCAAGGGACTAGCGGGCAAGAGACCCAGTACTTC,CASSQGTSGQETQYF
-,TRBV27,TRBJ2-1,-,TGTGCCAGCAGTTTAAACGGGCCCTACAATGAGCAGTTCTTC,CASSLNGPYNEQFF
-,TRBV29-1,TRBJ2-5,-,TGCAGCGTTGAGGGGGACGGGGAAGAGACCCAGTACTTC,CSVEGDGEETQYF
TRBD1,TRBV11-1,TRBJ2-7,-,TGTGCCAGCAACCGACCGGGACAGGGGATCTACGAGCAGTACTTC,CASNRPGQGIYEQYF
TRBD1,TRBV12-5,TRBJ2-2,once,TGTGCTAGTGGTTCCCCGACAGGGCCCGGGGAGCTGTTTTTT,CASGSPTGPGELFF
-,TRBV27,TRBJ2-1,-,TGTGCCAGCAGGGCCGGGACAAGGGACGGCAATGAGCAGTTCTTC,CASRAGTRDGNEQFF
-,TRBV9,TRBJ1-1,-,TGTGCCAGCAGCGTAAACGCCAACACTGAAGCTTTCTTT,CASSVNANTEAFF
-,TRBV7-8,TRBJ2-1,-,TGTGCCAGCTTGCCTCAGAGCTCCTACAATGAGCAGTTCTTC,CASLPQSSYNEQFF
-,TRBV19,TRBJ2-7,-,TGTGCCAGTAGTGGTGCCTTTCGCACTCGGGAGCAGTACTTC,CASSGAFRTREQYF
-,TRBV3-1/TRBV3-2,TRBJ1-1,-,TGTGCCAGCAGCCAAGAGGAGGCTGAGGGTGAAGCTTTCTTT,CASSQEEAEGEAFF
TRBD1,TRBV5-4,TRBJ2-7,-,TGTGCCAGCAGCCGGTCAGGGGGCGAGGACGAGCAGTACTTC,CASSRSGGEDEQYF
-,TRBV28,TRBJ1-1,-,TGTGCCAGCACCAATAGGGGGGATGGTGAAGCTTTCTTT,CASTNRGDGEAFF
-,TRBV12-5,TRBJ1-6,-,TGTGCTAGTGGTTTGGTAGCGGGCAGTTATAATTCACCCCTCCACTTT,CASGLVAGSYNSPLHF
-,TRBV24-1,TRBJ1-2,few,TGTCCATTCAAGCGAGGGATTTATGGCTACACCTTC,CPFKRGIYGYTF
-,TRBV3-1/TRBV3-2,TRBJ2-1,-,TGTGCCAGCAGCCAATCCCCCAGGGGCGGATACAATGAGCAGTTCTTC,CASSQSPRGGYNEQFF
-,TRBV2,TRBJ2-1,once,TGTGCCAGCAGTGAAGCGCTAGGAGGTGATGAGCAGTTCTTC,CASSEALGGDEQFF